The 18 T cell receptor beta chains given below trace back to one sample, sequenced in a study of type 1 and type 2 diabetes patients. PCR was run on genomic DNA. The TCR beta CDR3 region was amplified using 30 forward and 13 reverse primers. TCRdb called the multiplex PCR reads again in MiXCR, with one record for every CDR3 protein. The data show 250,000 or so distinct CDR3 sequences, over 45% seen once. The sample was peripheral blood mononuclear cells (PBMCs). The source is a young man with type 2 diabetes.

The CDR3 spells CASSFRGDREDDEQYF. The CDR3 nucleotides read TGTGCCAGCAGTTTTCGGGGGGACAGGGAGGATGACGAGCAGTACTTC. The chain links TRBV28 to TRBJ2-7; TRBD1 agrees at 9 bases. With V trimmed by 3 bases and J by 5 bases, 11 bases remained unmatched. Germline V gives CDR1 MDHEN, CDR2 SYDVKM. This CDR3 has 16 amino acids.

This clonotype was seen a few times. The genes are TRBV2 and TRBJ2-2; 7 bases fit TRBD2. The junction had 7 bases not matched to a gene; V was cut back by 7 bases and J by 2 bases. Germline V gene data show CDR1 as SNHLY and CDR2 as FYNNEI. The CDR3 spans 15 residues. The CDR3 here is CASIVGTINTGELFF. For the CDR3, the DNA is TGTGCCAGCATTGTAGGGACTATTAACACCGGGGAGCTGTTTTTT.

The chain joins TRBV2 to TRBJ2-3; the D is unclear. The CDR3 contains 13 residues. The germline V gene has CDR1 SNHLY and CDR2 FYNNEI. The V end was cut by 9 bases, the J end by 2 bases, with 12 bases between. The CDR3 DNA reads TGTGCCAGTTCCGAATTTAACACAGATACGCAGTATTTT. It codes for CASSEFNTDTQYF.

The chain recombines TRBV19 with TRBJ2-5; 9 bases agree with TRBD2. The assigned J gene may be wrong: the sequence end matches TRBJ2-1 better. Germline assignment: CDR1 LNHDA and CDR2 SQIVND (reference sequence). This CDR3 region has 15 residues. The CDR3 nucleotides are TGTGCCAGTAGTATAGGCGGGGGGGCGTGGAATGAGCAGTTCTTC. Translating gives CASSIGGGAWNEQFF.

The genes are TRBV28 and TRBJ1-1, with a weak D call TRBD1 (5 bases). In germline, CDR1 is MDHEN, CDR2 SYDVKM. CDR3 length equals 14 residues. Trimming removed 6 bases at V and 4 bases at J, with 15 bases between. The CDR3 DNA reads as TGTGCCAGCAGCTTGGGGGAAGGTGGCACTGAAGCTTTCTTT. It yields the protein CASSLGEGGTEAFF.

The chain joins TRBV13 to TRBJ2-6; weak D call: TRBD1 (5 bases). Per the germline V gene, CDR1 is PRHDT and CDR2 is FYEKMQ (reference sequence). With 5 bases removed from V and 0 bases from J, the gap between germline ends came to 11 bases. The CDR3 spans 16 residues. In DNA, the CDR3 is TGTGCCAGCAGCATTCGACAGTTCTCTGGGGCCAACGTCCTGACTTTC. Protein: CASSIRQFSGANVLTF.

The sample holds a few counts of this clonotype. The CDR3 DNA sequence: TGTGCCAGCACCCCGGGACAGGGGAATGGCTACACCTTC. Translating gives CASTPGQGNGYTF. V usage is TRBV9 and J usage is TRBJ1-2; 10 positions agree with TRBD1. The CDR3 totals 13 residues. V was pared by 6 bases and J by 6 bases, with 5 bases of the junction left unmatched. CDR1 and CDR2 (germline): SGDLS, YYNGEE.

In its sample, this clonotype was seen once. V usage is TRBV5-6 and J usage is TRBJ2-5, with 9 bases identical to TRBD1. Trimming took 3 bases from V and 7 from J; bases not matched to a gene: 7. The CDR3 is 14 residues long. In germline, CDR1 is SGHDT, CDR2 YYEEEE. CDR3 in amino acids: CASSSRDRVGTQYF. DNA for the CDR3: TGTGCCAGCAGCTCCCGGGACAGGGTTGGGACCCAGTACTTC. Looking up the rest from reference TRBV5-6 and TRBJ2-5 gives the full variable domain: DAGVTQSPTHLIKTRGQQVTLRCSPKSGHDTVSWYQQALGQGPQFIFQYYEEEERQRGNFPDRFSGHQFPNYSSELNVNALLLGDSALYLCASSSRDRVGTQYFGPGTRLLVL.

This clonotype was found a few times. V is TRBV19 and J is TRBJ2-7; 10 bases agree with TRBD2. Germline CDR1 reads LNHDA; CDR2 reads SQIVND (reference sequence). The CDR3 runs to 15 residues. Trimming took 3 bases from V and 3 from J; bases not matched to a gene: 5. The CDR3 is CASSMGSGGYYEQYF. DNA of the CDR3: TGTGCCAGTAGTATGGGTAGCGGGGGGTACTACGAGCAGTACTTC.

The rearrangement uses TRBV6-1 and TRBJ2-1; no reliable D call. V dropped 2 bases and J dropped 13 bases, with 18 bases sitting between them. CDR1 and CDR2 (germline): MNHNS, SASEGT. The CDR3 sequence is 14 residues long. The CDR3 coding sequence is TGTGCCAGCAGTGAAATGGCGGTCGGTCAAGCACAGTTCTTC. Residues: CASSEMAVGQAQFF.

Regarding this clonotype: A much larger clonotype is one base distant, so this may be a read error. V is TRBV15 and J is TRBJ1-1; perhaps TRBD1 as D (6 bases). CDR3 size: 14 residues. Germline assignment: CDR1 LNHNV and CDR2 YYDKDF (reference sequence). Written as DNA, the CDR3 is TGTGCCACCAGCAGAGCGGGAGGGGACACTGAAACTTTCTTT. Encoded protein: CATSRAGGDTETFF.

The chain combines TRBV2 with TRBJ2-7; 8 bases are shared with TRBD1. CDR3 length: 15 residues. Germline CDR1 is SNHLY and CDR2 is FYNNEI. V lost 4 bases, J lost 2 bases, and 7 bases stayed unmatched. The CDR3 DNA reads TGTGCCAGCAGTGTAGCAGGGGGCGCAGCCTACGAGCAGTACTTC. Its translation is CASSVAGGAAYEQYF.

The chain joins TRBV20-1 to TRBJ2-5; 11 positions agree with TRBD2. CDR1 and CDR2 from the germline V gene are DFQATT and SNEGSKA (reference sequence). V was pared by 5 bases and J by 4 bases, with 3 bases of the junction left unmatched. The CDR3 sequence is 13 residues long. CDR3 DNA: TGCAGTGCTGGGGGGACTAGCGGAGAGACCCAGTACTTC. It yields the protein CSAGGTSGETQYF.

This chain uses TRBV20-1 with TRBJ1-1; no firm D call. The V end was cut by 6 bases, the J end by 5 bases, with 19 bases between. The CDR3 is 14 amino acids. Germline V gene data show CDR1 as DFQATT and CDR2 as SNEGSKA (reference sequence). In nucleotides, the CDR3 is TGCAGTGCCCGAAGGGAGGCAGCGGGGACTGAAGCTTTCTTT. Amino acid sequence: CSARREAAGTEAFF.

This chain uses TRBV7-2 with TRBJ2-7, with 7 nucleotides matching TRBD2. The V and J ends lost 3 bases and 6 bases, in that order; junction bases with no gene match: 5. Germline V gene lookup returns CDR1 SGHTA and CDR2 FQGNSA. The CDR3 loop spans 13 amino acids. In DNA form, the CDR3 reads TGTGCCAGCAGCTTGGAAAGCGGGGCCGAGCAGTACTTC. Amino acids: CASSLESGAEQYF.

In this sample, this clonotype turned up once. This may arise from a read error, as a much more abundant clone is one base away. Since the CDR3 does not end with the conserved phenylalanine or tryptophan, this likely comes from a read error. The rearrangement links TRBV10-3 to TRBJ1-1; weak D call: TRBD1 (6 bases). Germline values: CDR1 ENHRY, CDR2 SYGVKD. Trimming took 8 bases from V and 4 from J, leaving 14 bases between them. There are 13 residues in the CDR3. Written as DNA, the CDR3 is TGTGCCATCTTAGAGGGAGGGGGCACTGAAGCTTTCTAT. This sequence encodes CAILEGGGTEAFY.

A few counts support this clonotype. The chain links TRBV6-6 to TRBJ2-1; 9 bases align to TRBD2. CDR3 length equals 16 residues. In germline, CDR1 is MNHNY, CDR2 SVGAGI (reference sequence). Trimming removed 6 bases from V and 0 bases from J; junction bases left unmatched: 6. This chain's CDR3 is CASRPAGGSSYNEQFF. Written as DNA, the CDR3 is TGTGCCAGCAGACCAGCGGGAGGTAGCTCCTACAATGAGCAGTTCTTC.

This clonotype occurred a few times. This sequence joins TRBV19 and TRBJ1-1; D not resolved. V gave up 3 bases and J gave up 4 bases, with 12 bases separating them. Germline V lookup: CDR1 LNHDA, CDR2 SQIVND (reference sequence). This CDR3 has 14 amino acids. The CDR3 loop is CASSIEGGSTEAFF. The CDR3 bases are TGTGCCAGTAGTATTGAGGGCGGGTCCACTGAAGCTTTCTTT.